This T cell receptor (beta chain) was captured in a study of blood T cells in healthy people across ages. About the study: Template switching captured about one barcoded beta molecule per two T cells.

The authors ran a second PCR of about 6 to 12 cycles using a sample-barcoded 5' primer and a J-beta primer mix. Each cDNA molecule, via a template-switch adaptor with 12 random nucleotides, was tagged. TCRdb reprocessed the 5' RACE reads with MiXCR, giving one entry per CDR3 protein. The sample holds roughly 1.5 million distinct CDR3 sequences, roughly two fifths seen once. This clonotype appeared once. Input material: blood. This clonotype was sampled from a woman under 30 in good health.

In DNA form, the CDR3 reads TGCAGTGCTAGAAGGACTAGCGTCGGGATCCAGTACTTC. Translating it yields CSARRTSVGIQYF. The rearrangement joins TRBV20-1 to TRBJ2-5; 9 nucleotides line up with TRBD2. This CDR3 region has 13 residues. V was pared by 2 bases and J by 10 bases, with 8 bases of the junction left unmatched. Germline V gene data show CDR1 as DFQATT and CDR2 as SNEGSKA (reference sequence).